The 15 T cell receptor beta chains reported below all come from one sample, sequenced in a study of blood T cell repertoires in COVID-19. The method was immunoSEQ multiplex PCR; TCRdb's version includes in-frame clones alone and lacks a portion of them. The data show under 350,000 clones, with approximately 88% seen just once and 2.2% held by the top ten. Input material: peripheral blood. The receptors stem from a man aged 50 to 60 with acute or convalescent COVID-19.

V gene TRBV18 combines with J gene TRBJ2-7; perhaps TRBD1 as D (6 bases). Looked up from germline, CDR1 is KGHSH and CDR2 is LQKENI. This CDR3 is built from 14 residues. V was pared by 3 bases and J by 4 bases, with 13 bases between. CDR3 bases: TGTGCCAGCTCACCCGGGACATTGATTTACGAGCAGTACTTC. This sequence encodes CASSPGTLIYEQYF.

In its sample, this clone was seen a few times. The chain has TRBV9 and TRBJ1-4, with D possibly matching TRBD1 (5 bases). There are 14 residues in the CDR3. The V and J ends lost 0 bases and 6 bases respectively, with 9 bases between them. The germline gives CDR1 SGDLS, CDR2 YYNGEE. As DNA, the CDR3 is TGTGCCAGCAGCGTAGCTCCCAGGGATGAAAAACTGTTTTTT. Translating gives CASSVAPRDEKLFF. Based on the CDR3 plus reference TRBV9 and TRBJ1-4, the full variable domain is DSGVTQTPKHLITATGQRVTLRCSPRSGDLSVYWYQQSLDQGLQFLIQYYNGEERAKGNILERFSAQQFPDLHSELNLSSLELGDSALYFCASSVAPRDEKLFFGSGTQLSVL.

The chain recombines TRBV6-6 with TRBJ1-4; no reliable D call. The CDR3 is made up of 12 amino acids. Germline V gene lookup returns CDR1 MNHNY and CDR2 SVGAGI (reference sequence). The V gene lost 8 bases and the J gene lost 5 bases, with 9 bases spanning the gap. As DNA, the CDR3 is TGTGCCAGCCGCGGGAGAAATGAAAAACTGTTTTTT. It codes for CASRGRNEKLFF.

CDR3 region: CASSPDTMNTEAFF. The DNA for the CDR3 is TGTGCCAGCAGCCCAGACACCATGAACACTGAAGCTTTCTTT. The chain joins TRBV7-9 to TRBJ1-1; D is unclear. Germline V gene lookup returns CDR1 SEHNR and CDR2 FQNEAQ (reference sequence). This CDR3 has 14 amino acids. With 5 bases removed from V and 0 bases from J, the gap between germline ends came to 10 bases. The full variable domain, completed using reference TRBV7-9 and TRBJ1-1, is DTGVSQNPRHKITKRGQNVTFRCDPISEHNRLYWYRQTLGQGPEFLTYFQNEAQLEKSRLLSDRFSAERPKGSFSTLEIQRTEQGDSAMYLCASSPDTMNTEAFFGQGTRLTVV.

The chain has TRBV19 and TRBJ1-2; possible D gene TRBD1, 5 bases. V was trimmed by 10 bases and J by 0 bases, leaving 12 bases between them. The CDR3 sequence is 13 residues long. The V gene's germline CDR1 is LNHDA and CDR2 SQIVND (reference sequence). Here the CDR3 reads CATREPANYGYTF. The CDR3 nucleotides are TGTGCCACCAGGGAACCAGCTAACTATGGCTACACCTTC.

The chain employs TRBV3-1 (or the pseudogene TRBV3-2) and TRBJ1-2, with 8 bases matching TRBD1. The CDR3 contains 12 residues. Germline V gives CDR1 LGHDT, CDR2 YNNKEL (reference sequence). The V segment lost 5 bases and the J segment 10 bases; nucleotides outside the gene matches: 6. The CDR3 protein is CASSNGQGAYTF. The CDR3 coding sequence is TGTGCCAGCAGCAACGGACAGGGCGCCTACACCTTC.

The J gene is TRBJ1-1, the V gene TRBV5-1; maybe TRBD1 (5 bases). Germline V CDR1 and CDR2: SGHRS, YFSETQ. This CDR3 is 15 amino acids long. V was cut by 0 bases and J by 4 bases, with 13 bases left in between. CDR3 coding DNA: TGCGCCAGCAGCTTGGCCGACAGTTTGAGCACTGAAGCTTTCTTT. Its translation: CASSLADSLSTEAFF. Drawing the rest from reference TRBV5-1 and TRBJ1-1, the complete variable domain is KAGVTQTPRYLIKTRGQQVTLSCSPISGHRSVSWYQQTPGQGLQFLFEYFSETQRNKGNFPGRFSGRQFSNSRSEMNVSTLELGDSALYLCASSLADSLSTEAFFGQGTRLTVV.

The V and J genes are TRBV3-1 (or the pseudogene TRBV3-2) and TRBJ1-6, with 9 nucleotides matching TRBD1. V was pared by 1 base and J by 7 bases, with 2 bases of the junction left unmatched. From germline, CDR1 is LGHDT and CDR2 YNNKEL (reference sequence). The CDR3 spans 15 residues. CDR3 DNA sequence: TGTGCCAGCAGCCAAGGTGGGACAGGGAATTCACCCCTCCACTTT. Protein: CASSQGGTGNSPLHF.

The rearrangement uses TRBV6-6 and TRBJ1-1, with D perhaps matching TRBD1 (6 bases). The CDR3 covers 15 residues. Germline CDR1 reads MNHNY; CDR2 reads SVGAGI (reference sequence). The V gene lost 0 bases and the J gene lost 4 bases, with 12 bases spanning the gap. CDR3 in amino acids: CASSYSGGGLTEAFF. The DNA for the CDR3 is TGTGCCAGCAGTTACTCCGGGGGGGGCCTCACTGAAGCTTTCTTT.

The V call is TRBV10-3, the J call TRBJ1-2, with a possible D match to TRBD1 (6 bases). Germline V gene sequence: CDR1 ENHRY, CDR2 SYGVKD. Between the trimmed V and J ends, which lost 2 bases and 2 bases, there was a span of 18 bases. The CDR3 loop spans 17 amino acids. This CDR3 is CAISEHPRGRENYGYTF. The CDR3 DNA reads TGTGCCATCAGTGAGCACCCCAGGGGTAGGGAGAACTATGGCTACACCTTC.

The genes are TRBV7-2 and TRBJ1-4; 7 positions match TRBD1. Per the germline V gene, CDR1 is SGHTA and CDR2 is FQGNSA. V shed 5 bases and J 4 bases; nucleotides not matched to a gene: 4. The CDR3 length is 14 residues. The CDR3 region has the DNA TGTGCCAGCAGCCGGGGACAGTTTAATGAAAAACTGTTTTTT. It is translated as CASSRGQFNEKLFF.

This chain connects TRBV9 to TRBJ2-5, with TRBD2 matching 16 bases. With 10 bases clipped from V and 9 bases from J, the junction kept 6 bases outside the gene matches. CDR1 is SGDLS and CDR2 is YYNGEE in the germline V gene. The CDR3 extends over 13 amino acids. CDR3 protein: CAGQGLAGGAQYF. For the CDR3, the DNA is TGTGCCGGCCAGGGACTAGCGGGGGGGGCCCAGTACTTC.

The gene calls are TRBV6-5 and TRBJ1-2, with D tentatively TRBD1 (5 bases). With 10 bases removed from V and 2 bases from J, the gap between germline ends came to 20 bases. CDR3 size: 15 residues. In germline, CDR1 is MNHEY, CDR2 SVGAGI. CDR3 amino acids: CATAGSTVTNYGYTF. The CDR3 nucleotides read TGTGCCACGGCCGGATCGACAGTTACAAACTATGGCTACACCTTC.

CDR3 region: CASSLNTGGNYGYTF. CDR3 nucleotide sequence: TGTGCCAGCAGCCTAAACACAGGGGGCAACTATGGCTACACCTTC. The chain uses TRBV7-3 and TRBJ1-2, with 9 positions matching TRBD1. Germline CDR1 SGHTA, CDR2 FQGTGA. V shed 5 bases and J 2 bases; nucleotides not matched to a gene: 6. The CDR3 runs 15 residues.

The chain has TRBV18 and TRBJ2-5; D possibly corresponds to TRBD2 (6 bases). Trimming shortened V by 6 bases and J by 1 base, and 9 bases separated the two germline ends. CDR1 is KGHSH and CDR2 is LQKENI in the germline V gene. CDR3 size: 13 residues. The CDR3 here is CASSPGLQETQYF. Here the CDR3 DNA reads TGTGCCAGCTCGCCGGGACTCCAAGAGACCCAGTACTTC. Variable domain in full (rest from reference TRBV18 and TRBJ2-5): NAGVMQNPRHLVRRRGQEARLRCSPMKGHSHVYWYRQLPEEGLKFMVYLQKENIIDESGMPKERFSAEFPKEGPSILRIQQVVRGDSAAYFCASSPGLQETQYFGPGTRLLVL.